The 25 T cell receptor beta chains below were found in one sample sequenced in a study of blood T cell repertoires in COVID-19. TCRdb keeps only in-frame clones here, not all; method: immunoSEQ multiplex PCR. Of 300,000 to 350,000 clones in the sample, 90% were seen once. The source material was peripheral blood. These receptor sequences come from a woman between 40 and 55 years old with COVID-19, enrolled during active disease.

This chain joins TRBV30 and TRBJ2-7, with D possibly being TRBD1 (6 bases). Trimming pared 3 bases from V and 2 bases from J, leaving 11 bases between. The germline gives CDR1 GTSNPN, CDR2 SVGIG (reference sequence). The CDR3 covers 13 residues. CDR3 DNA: TGTGCCTGGAGCCCGGACAGAGCCTACGAGCAGTACTTC. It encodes CAWSPDRAYEQYF.

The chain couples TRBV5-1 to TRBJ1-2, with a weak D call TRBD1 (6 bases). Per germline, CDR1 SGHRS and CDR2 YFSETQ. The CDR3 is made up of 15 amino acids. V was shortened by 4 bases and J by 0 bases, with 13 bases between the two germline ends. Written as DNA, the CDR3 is TGCGCCAGCAGCGTCGGACAGACATCTAACTATGGCTACACCTTC. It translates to CASSVGQTSNYGYTF.

CDR3 coding DNA: TGCGCCAGCAGCTTTCGCGAGGTGGCCTACAATGAGCAGTTCTTC. Encoded protein: CASSFREVAYNEQFF. The chain has TRBV5-1 and TRBJ2-1; no reliable D call. The germline CDR1 and CDR2 sequences are SGHRS and YFSETQ. V was trimmed by 2 bases and J by 2 bases, leaving 11 bases between them. The CDR3 consists of 15 residues.

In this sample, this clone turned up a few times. CDR3 coding DNA: TGTGCCAGCAGTTTCCCTGGCGGGGTCACTGAAGCTTTCTTT. Encoded protein: CASSFPGGVTEAFF. The genes are TRBV28 and TRBJ1-1, with D unresolved. The V and J ends lost 3 bases and 4 bases respectively, with 12 bases between them. The CDR3 has 14 amino acids. Germline V gene sequence: CDR1 MDHEN, CDR2 SYDVKM.

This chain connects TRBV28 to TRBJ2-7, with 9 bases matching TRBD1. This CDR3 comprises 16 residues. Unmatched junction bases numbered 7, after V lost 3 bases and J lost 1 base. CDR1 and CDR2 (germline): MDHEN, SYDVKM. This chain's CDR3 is CASSFMPGQGSYEQYF. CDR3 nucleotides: TGTGCCAGCAGTTTTATGCCGGGACAGGGTTCCTACGAGCAGTACTTC.

The CDR3 bases are TGTGCCATCAGTGACTCCGGTTACGAGCAGTACTTC. Amino acid sequence: CAISDSGYEQYF. This rearrangement joins TRBV10-3 to TRBJ2-7; D unclear. Trimming took off 3 bases at V and 4 bases at J, with 7 bases between the two ends. This CDR3 contains 12 residues. Per germline, CDR1 ENHRY and CDR2 SYGVKD.

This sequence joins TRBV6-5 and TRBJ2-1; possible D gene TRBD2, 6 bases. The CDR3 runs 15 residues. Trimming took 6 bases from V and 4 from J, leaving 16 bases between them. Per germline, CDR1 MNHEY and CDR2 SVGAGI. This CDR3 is CASSPLWGEYNEQFF. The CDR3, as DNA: TGTGCCAGCAGCCCCCTCTGGGGGGAATACAATGAGCAGTTCTTC.

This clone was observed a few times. The CDR3 is CASSPQGLAGAYNEQFF. The CDR3 DNA reads as TGTGCCAGCAGCCCACAGGGACTAGCGGGAGCCTACAATGAGCAGTTCTTC. The chain is built from TRBV11-2 and TRBJ2-1, with 14 bases matching TRBD2. The J segment lost 2 bases and the V segment lost 5 bases, leaving 5 bases of the junction unmatched. The CDR3 is 17 residues long. Germline loops: CDR1 SGHAT, CDR2 FQNNGV.

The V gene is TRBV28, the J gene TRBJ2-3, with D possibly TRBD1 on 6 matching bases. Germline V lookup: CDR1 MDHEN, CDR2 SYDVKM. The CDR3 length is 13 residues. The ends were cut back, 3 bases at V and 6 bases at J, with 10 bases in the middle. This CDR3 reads CASSLDSYDTQYF. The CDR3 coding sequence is TGTGCCAGCAGTTTGGACAGTTATGATACGCAGTATTTT.

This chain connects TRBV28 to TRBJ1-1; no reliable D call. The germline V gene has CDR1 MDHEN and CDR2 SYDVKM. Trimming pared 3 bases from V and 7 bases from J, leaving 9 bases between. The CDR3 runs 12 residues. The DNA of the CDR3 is TGTGCCAGCAGTTTGATCACAAATGAAGCTTTCTTT. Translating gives CASSLITNEAFF.

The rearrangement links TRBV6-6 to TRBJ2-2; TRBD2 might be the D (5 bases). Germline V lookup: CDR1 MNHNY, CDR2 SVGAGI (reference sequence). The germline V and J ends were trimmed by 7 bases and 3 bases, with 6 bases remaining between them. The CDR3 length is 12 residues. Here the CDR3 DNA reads TGTGCCAGCAAGGGAGACACCGGGGAGCTGTTTTTT. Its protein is CASKGDTGELFF.

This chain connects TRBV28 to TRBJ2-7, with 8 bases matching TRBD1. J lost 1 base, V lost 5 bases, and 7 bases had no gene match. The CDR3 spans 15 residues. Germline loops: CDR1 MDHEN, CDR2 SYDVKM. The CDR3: CASSTTGTGSYEQYF. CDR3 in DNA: TGTGCCAGCAGTACCACCGGGACAGGTTCCTACGAGCAGTACTTC.

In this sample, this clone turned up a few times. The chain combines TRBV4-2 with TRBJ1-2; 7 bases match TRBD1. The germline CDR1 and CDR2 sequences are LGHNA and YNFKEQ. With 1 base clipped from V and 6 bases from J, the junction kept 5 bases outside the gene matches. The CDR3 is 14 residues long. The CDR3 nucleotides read TGTGCCAGCAGCCAAGGACAGGGCGGGAATGGCTACACCTTC. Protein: CASSQGQGGNGYTF.

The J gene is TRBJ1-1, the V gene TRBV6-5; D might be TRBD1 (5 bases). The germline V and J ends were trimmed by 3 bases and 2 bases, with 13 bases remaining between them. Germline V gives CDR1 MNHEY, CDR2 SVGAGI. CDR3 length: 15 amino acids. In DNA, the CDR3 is TGTGCCAGCAGTTATTACAGGCCGAGAAACACTGAAGCTTTCTTT. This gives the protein CASSYYRPRNTEAFF.

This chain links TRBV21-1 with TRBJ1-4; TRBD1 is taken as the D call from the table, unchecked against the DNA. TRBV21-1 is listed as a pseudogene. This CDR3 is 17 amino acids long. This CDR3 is CASSKARGHATNEKLFF. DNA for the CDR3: TGTGCCAGCAGCAAAGCCAGGGGGCACGCAACTAATGAAAAACTGTTTTTT.

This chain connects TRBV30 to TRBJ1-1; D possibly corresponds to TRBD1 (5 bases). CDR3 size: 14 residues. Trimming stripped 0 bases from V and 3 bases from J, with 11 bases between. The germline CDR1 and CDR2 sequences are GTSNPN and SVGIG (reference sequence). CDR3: CAWSVGVGDTEAFF. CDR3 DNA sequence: TGTGCCTGGAGTGTAGGGGTTGGGGACACTGAAGCTTTCTTT.

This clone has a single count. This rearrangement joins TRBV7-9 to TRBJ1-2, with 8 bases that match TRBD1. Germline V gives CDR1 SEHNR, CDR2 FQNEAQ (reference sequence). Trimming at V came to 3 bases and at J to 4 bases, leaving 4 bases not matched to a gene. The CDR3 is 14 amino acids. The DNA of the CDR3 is TGTGCCAGCAGCTTGCCACAGGGGGGCTATGGCTACACCTTC. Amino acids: CASSLPQGGYGYTF.

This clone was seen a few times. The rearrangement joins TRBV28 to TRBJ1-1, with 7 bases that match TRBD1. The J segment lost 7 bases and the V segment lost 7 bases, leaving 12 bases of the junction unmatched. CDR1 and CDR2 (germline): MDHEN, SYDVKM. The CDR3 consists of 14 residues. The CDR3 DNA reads TGTGCCAGCAAAAGAGCAGGGGGGAGGCTTGAAGCTTTCTTT. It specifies CASKRAGGRLEAFF.

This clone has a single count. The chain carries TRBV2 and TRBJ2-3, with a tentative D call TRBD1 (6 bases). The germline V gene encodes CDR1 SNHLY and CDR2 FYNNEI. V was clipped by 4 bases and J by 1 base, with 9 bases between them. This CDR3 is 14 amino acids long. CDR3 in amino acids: CASSGTARTDTQYF. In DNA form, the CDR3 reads TGTGCCAGCAGTGGGACAGCCCGCACAGATACGCAGTATTTT.

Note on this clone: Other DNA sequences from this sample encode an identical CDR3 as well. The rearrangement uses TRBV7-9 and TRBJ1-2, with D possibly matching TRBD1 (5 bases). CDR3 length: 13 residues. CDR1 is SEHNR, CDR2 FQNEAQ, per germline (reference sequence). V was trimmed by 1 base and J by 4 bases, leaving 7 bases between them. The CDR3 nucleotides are TGTGCCAGCAGCTTAGGCGGGGGCTATGGCTACACCTTC. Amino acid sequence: CASSLGGGYGYTF.

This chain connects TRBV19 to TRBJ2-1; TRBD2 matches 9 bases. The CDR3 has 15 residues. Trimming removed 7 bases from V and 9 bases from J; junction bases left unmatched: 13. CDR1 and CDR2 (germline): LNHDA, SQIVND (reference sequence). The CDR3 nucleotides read TGTGCCAGTACCAAGGGCGGGGGGGGCTATGGTGAGCAGTTCTTC. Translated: CASTKGGGGYGEQFF.

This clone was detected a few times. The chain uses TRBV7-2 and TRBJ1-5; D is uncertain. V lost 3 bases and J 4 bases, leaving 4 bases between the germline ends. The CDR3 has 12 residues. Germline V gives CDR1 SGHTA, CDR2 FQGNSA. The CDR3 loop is CASSFQNQPQHF. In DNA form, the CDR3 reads TGTGCCAGCAGCTTCCAGAATCAGCCCCAGCATTTT.

The CDR3 protein is CASSLQGANYGYTF. CDR3 coding DNA: TGTGCCAGCAGCTTACAGGGGGCCAACTATGGCTACACCTTC. The chain employs TRBV11-1 and TRBJ1-2, with 8 bases fitting TRBD1. Trimming took 2 bases from V and 2 from J; bases not matched to a gene: 1. Looked up from germline, CDR1 is SGHAT and CDR2 is FQDESV (reference sequence). The CDR3 extends over 14 amino acids.

CDR3: CASSLLGAGYTF. CDR3 in DNA: TGTGCCAGCAGCTTACTAGGCGCTGGCTACACCTTC. The rearrangement joins TRBV7-2 to TRBJ1-2; D is unclear. Germline assignment: CDR1 SGHTA and CDR2 FQGNSA. CDR3 length: 12 residues. V lost 2 bases, J lost 7 bases, and 8 bases lay in between.

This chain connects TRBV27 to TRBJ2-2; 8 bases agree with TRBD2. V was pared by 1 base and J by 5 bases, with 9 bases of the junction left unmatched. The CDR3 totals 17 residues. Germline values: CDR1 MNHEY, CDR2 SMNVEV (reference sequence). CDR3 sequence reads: CASSLYFAGGETGELFF. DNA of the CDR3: TGTGCCAGCAGTTTATATTTCGCGGGAGGTGAAACCGGGGAGCTGTTTTTT.